The 27 T cell receptor beta chains below come from one sample, sequenced in a study of spatial heterogeneity in lung cancer. Their antigen targets remain unknown. Described time point: sample taken at primary tumor resection. Using its own MiXCR run on the 5' RACE reads, TCRdb lists one record per CDR3 protein. The sample has 9,500 to 14,000 distinct CDR3 sequences; roughly 14% are singletons. Study observations and caveats: Intratumoral expanded alpha and beta TCR counts were found to track tumor mutation counts.

This specimen consisted of lung tumor tissue, obtained at surgery. Receptors originate from a male donor with early-stage non-small cell lung cancer.

This clonotype was observed many times. The chain employs TRBV16 and TRBJ1-5, with 7 bases fitting TRBD1. CDR3 size: 13 residues. Germline V gene sequence: CDR1 KGHSY, CDR2 FQNENV. V lost 7 bases, J lost 5 bases, and 5 bases stayed unmatched. The CDR3, as DNA: TGTGCCAGCACCACAGGGGCCGATCAGCCCCAGCATTTT. It yields the protein CASTTGADQPQHF.

This clonotype has a count of ten or more. This sequence joins TRBV7-2 and TRBJ2-3; 7 nucleotides match TRBD1. The trim removed 0 bases at V and 3 bases at J, leaving 6 bases unmatched. The germline CDR1 and CDR2 sequences are SGHTA and FQGNSA. CDR3 length equals 16 residues. CDR3: CASSLASSRGTDTQYF. In nucleotides, the CDR3 is TGTGCCAGCAGCTTAGCGTCGAGCAGGGGGACAGATACGCAGTATTTT.

At least ten counts were recorded for this clonotype. J is TRBJ2-7 and V is TRBV29-1; tentatively, D is TRBD1 (6 bases). Germline V gives CDR1 SQVTM, CDR2 ANQGSEA. The CDR3 contains 12 residues. V lost 7 bases and J 2 bases, leaving 12 bases between the germline ends. This CDR3 is CSARDNPYEQYF. The CDR3 region has the DNA TGCAGCGCTAGGGACAACCCCTACGAGCAGTACTTC.

This clonotype was recorded at least ten times. The V and J genes are TRBV29-1 and TRBJ2-3; no clear D. The CDR3 spans 16 residues. The V end was cut by 0 bases, the J end by 0 bases, with 13 bases between. Germline V CDR1 and CDR2: SQVTM, ANQGSEA. The CDR3 nucleotides are TGCAGCGTTGAAGATTCTATCATCGGGAGCACAGATACGCAGTATTTT. Its protein product is CSVEDSIIGSTDTQYF.

In this sample, this clonotype turned up many times. V usage is TRBV2 and J usage is TRBJ2-5; 7 nucleotides line up with TRBD1. V lost 7 bases and J lost 2; bases outside the gene matches: 7. Germline lookup yields CDR1 SNHLY and CDR2 FYNNEI. The CDR3 contains 14 residues. CDR3 in amino acids: CASKTGRLQETQYF. The CDR3 nucleotides are TGTGCCAGCAAGACAGGGAGACTACAAGAGACCCAGTACTTC.

The table lists this clonotype with many counts. This chain uses TRBV7-9 with TRBJ2-7; TRBD2 matches 9 bases. The CDR3 runs 14 residues. Trimming at V came to 3 bases and at J to 4 bases, leaving 4 bases not matched to a gene. Per the germline V gene, CDR1 is SEHNR and CDR2 is FQNEAQ (reference sequence). The CDR3, as DNA: TGTGCCAGCAGCTTTAGCGGGGGAACGTACGAGCAGTACTTC. Translating gives CASSFSGGTYEQYF.

The J gene is TRBJ2-5, the V gene TRBV7-3, with TRBD2 as a possible D gene (5 bases). CDR1 SGHTA and CDR2 FQGTGA come from the germline V gene. Trimming left V 4 bases short and J 5 bases short, with 17 bases between. The length of the CDR3 is 15 residues. CDR3 bases: TGTGCCAGCAGCTCCTCCAGAGGGTATGAGGAGACCCAGTACTTC. Protein product: CASSSSRGYEETQYF.

There are many counts of this clonotype. This rearrangement joins TRBV4-3 to TRBJ2-1; D might be TRBD1 (6 bases). V was trimmed by 0 bases and J by 2 bases, leaving 14 bases between them. This CDR3 comprises 17 residues. Germline V gives CDR1 LGHNA, CDR2 YSLEER. Here the CDR3 reads CASSQDPVRGAYNEQFF. The CDR3 coding sequence is TGCGCCAGCAGCCAAGATCCCGTCAGGGGCGCCTACAATGAGCAGTTCTTC.

Relative to its sample, this clonotype is medium-sized. The chain uses TRBV5-1 and TRBJ2-3, with no clear D. CDR1 and CDR2 (germline): SGHRS, YFSETQ. Between the trimmed V and J ends, which lost 5 bases and 3 bases, there was a span of 10 bases. The CDR3 runs to 13 residues. CDR3 DNA: TGCGCCAGCAGTCCAGAGGTAACAGATACGCAGTATTTT. Translating gives CASSPEVTDTQYF.

This clonotype was recorded at least ten times. The chain links TRBV10-2 to TRBJ2-1; no reliable D call. The V and J ends lost 6 bases and 9 bases respectively, with 15 bases between them. The CDR3 sequence is 13 residues long. The germline V gene encodes CDR1 WSHSY and CDR2 SAAADI. CDR3 amino acids: CASSPASFGEQFF. CDR3 in DNA: TGCGCCAGCAGCCCCGCTAGTTTTGGTGAGCAGTTCTTC.

The sample holds a few counts of this clonotype. The J gene is TRBJ2-7, the V gene TRBV28; D is possibly TRBD1 or TRBD2 (5 bases each). Trimming shortened V by 3 bases and J by 3 bases, and 12 bases separated the two germline ends. Germline lookup yields CDR1 MDHEN and CDR2 SYDVKM. The CDR3 loop spans 14 amino acids. This chain's CDR3 is CASSLDMAGYEQYF. CDR3 nucleotide sequence: TGTGCCAGCAGTTTGGACATGGCGGGCTACGAGCAGTACTTC. Drawing the rest from reference TRBV28 and TRBJ2-7, the complete variable domain is DVKVTQSSRYLVKRTGEKVFLECVQDMDHENMFWYRQDPGLGLRLIYFSYDVKMKEKGDIPEGYSVSREKKERFSLILESASTNQTSMYLCASSLDMAGYEQYFGPGTRLTVT.

At least ten counts were recorded for this clonotype. The chain links TRBV28 to TRBJ2-7, with 12 nucleotides matching TRBD1. The CDR3 extends over 15 amino acids. CDR1 and CDR2 (germline): MDHEN, SYDVKM. The trim removed 8 bases at V and 6 bases at J, leaving 11 bases unmatched. The CDR3 region is CASGTPGQGAFEQYF. In DNA form, the CDR3 reads TGTGCCAGCGGCACCCCGGGACAGGGGGCATTCGAGCAGTACTTC.

By share, this clonotype ranks as medium-sized (0.01 to 0.1%). The V and J genes are TRBV6-5 and TRBJ2-7; D remains unclear. Trimming stripped 0 bases from V and 6 bases from J, with 15 bases between. The CDR3 has 15 residues. Germline V lookup: CDR1 MNHEY, CDR2 SVGAGI. CDR3 loop: CASSYSRRVGFEQYF. CDR3 DNA: TGTGCCAGCAGTTACTCGCGTAGGGTCGGGTTCGAGCAGTACTTC.

This clonotype came up many times. CDR3 sequence reads: CASSPEPWSYNEQFF. As DNA, the CDR3 is TGTGCCAGCTCACCCGAACCCTGGTCCTACAATGAGCAGTTCTTC. This chain uses TRBV18 with TRBJ2-1; no clear D gene. Per germline, CDR1 KGHSH and CDR2 LQKENI. Trimming took off 3 bases at V and 1 base at J, with 10 bases between the two ends. This CDR3 spans 15 amino acids.

This clonotype was recorded at least ten times. V gene TRBV6-5 combines with J gene TRBJ2-7; D could derive from TRBD1 or TRBD2 (5 bases each). The germline V and J ends were trimmed by 5 bases and 3 bases, with 14 bases remaining between them. The CDR3 loop spans 14 amino acids. The germline gives CDR1 MNHEY, CDR2 SVGAGI. This chain's CDR3 is CASSGQGEIYEQYF. The CDR3 DNA follows: TGTGCCAGCAGTGGCCAGGGAGAAATCTACGAGCAGTACTTC.

This clonotype occurred many times. The genes are TRBV9 and TRBJ2-3; D remains unclear. Between the trimmed V and J ends, which lost 0 bases and 4 bases, there was a span of 15 bases. Per germline, CDR1 SGDLS and CDR2 YYNGEE. The CDR3 is 16 amino acids. CDR3 amino acids: CASSVGGSLKADTQYF. The CDR3, as DNA: TGTGCCAGCAGCGTAGGAGGCTCCCTAAAGGCAGATACGCAGTATTTT.

By share, this clonotype ranks as medium-sized (0.01 to 0.1%). V gene TRBV18 combines with J gene TRBJ1-4; no firm D call. Trimming stripped 0 bases from V and 5 bases from J, with 10 bases between. There are 15 residues in the CDR3. Germline CDR1 reads KGHSH; CDR2 reads LQKENI. DNA of the CDR3: TGTGCCAGCTCACCACCCTGGACGGTAAATGAAAAACTGTTTTTT. It specifies CASSPPWTVNEKLFF.

This clonotype was seen only a few times. This chain connects TRBV28 to TRBJ2-6; weak D call: TRBD2 (6 bases). The CDR3 runs to 16 residues. V shed 4 bases and J shed 4 bases, with 14 bases lying between them. CDR1 is MDHEN and CDR2 is SYDVKM in the germline V gene. The CDR3 loop is CASSSPSVSGANVLTF. The CDR3 DNA reads as TGTGCCAGCAGTTCCCCTAGCGTATCGGGGGCCAACGTCCTGACTTTC.

The rearrangement uses TRBV5-5 and TRBJ2-2, with D perhaps given as TRBD1 or TRBD2 (5 bases each). The CDR3 totals 15 residues. CDR1 is SGHKS, CDR2 YYEKEE, per germline (reference sequence). V was shortened by 5 bases and J by 5 bases, with 16 bases between the two germline ends. As DNA, the CDR3 is TGTGCCAGCAGTCCGGGGCCCGAAGGGACCGGGGAGCTGTTTTTT. Its translation is CASSPGPEGTGELFF.

Many counts were recorded for this clonotype. The V call is TRBV20-1, the J call TRBJ2-7; 10 positions match TRBD1. Germline V gene sequence: CDR1 DFQATT, CDR2 SNEGSKA (reference sequence). Trimming took 4 bases from V and 1 from J; bases not matched to a gene: 10. This CDR3 is 16 amino acids long. The CDR3 sequence: CSATNPGQGTSYEQYF. DNA of the CDR3: TGCAGTGCTACAAACCCGGGACAGGGGACATCCTACGAGCAGTACTTC.

By sample fraction, this clonotype is medium-sized (0.01 to 0.1%). The V call is TRBV6-6, the J call TRBJ2-7, with TRBD2 matching 12 bases. Trimming took 6 bases from V and 0 from J; bases not matched to a gene: 3. This CDR3 comprises 15 residues. Germline V gene lookup returns CDR1 MNHNY and CDR2 SVGAGI (reference sequence). The CDR3 DNA follows: TGTGCCAGCAGCCCGACTAGCGGGAGCTCCTACGAGCAGTACTTC. This sequence encodes CASSPTSGSSYEQYF.

This clonotype was detected ten times or more. The chain links TRBV5-4 to TRBJ2-7, with D perhaps TRBD2 (7 bases). The CDR3 is 15 residues long. The germline gives CDR1 SGHNT, CDR2 YYREEE (reference sequence). The V end was cut by 4 bases, the J end by 2 bases, with 16 bases between. CDR3 coding DNA: TGTGCCAGCAGCCGGGGGGCGGAGGGGGCCTACGAGCAGTACTTC. The encoded protein is CASSRGAEGAYEQYF.

This clonotype is medium-sized in the sample. The chain employs TRBV29-1 and TRBJ2-1, with unresolved D. CDR1 is SQVTM and CDR2 is ANQGSEA in the germline V gene. The CDR3 is 10 residues long. With 4 bases removed from V and 10 bases from J, the gap between germline ends came to 8 bases. As DNA, the CDR3 is TGCAGCGTTGGGGTACCCGAGCAGTTCTTC. Translation: CSVGVPEQFF.

This clonotype has a count of ten or more. The V and J genes are TRBV5-8 and TRBJ2-7, with a weak D call TRBD2 (5 bases). Trimming shortened V by 4 bases and J by 3 bases, and 11 bases separated the two germline ends. The CDR3 totals 13 residues. Germline assignment: CDR1 SGHTS and CDR2 YDEGEE. The CDR3 sequence: CASSRSEGYEQYF. Written as DNA, the CDR3 is TGTGCCAGCAGCCGTTCCGAGGGCTACGAGCAGTACTTC.

This clonotype is termed medium-sized (0.01 to 0.1%). This chain uses TRBV12-3 or TRBV12-4 with TRBJ2-1; D possibly corresponds to TRBD1 (6 bases). The V end was cut by 3 bases, the J end by 2 bases, with 11 bases between. There are 15 residues in the CDR3. CDR3 coding DNA: TGTGCCAGCAGTTTTCAGGGGCCCCCCTACAATGAGCAGTTCTTC. The encoded protein is CASSFQGPPYNEQFF.

The chain links TRBV30 to TRBJ2-1; perhaps TRBD2 as D (5 bases). V was clipped by 7 bases and J by 4 bases, with 14 bases between them. The CDR3 has 13 amino acids. Germline V CDR1 and CDR2: GTSNPN, SVGIG (reference sequence). The CDR3 DNA reads as TGTGCCTCCAACCGGGATAGATACAATGAGCAGTTCTTC. This translates into CASNRDRYNEQFF.

The genes are TRBV6-2 or TRBV6-3 and TRBJ2-7; 9 bases agree with TRBD2. CDR1 MNHEY and CDR2 SVGEGT come from the germline V gene. Unmatched junction bases numbered 8, after V lost 5 bases and J lost 6 bases. The CDR3 totals 14 residues. The CDR3 DNA sequence: TGTGCCAGCAGTCGTCCGGGACTAGCATCCGAGCAGTACTTC. Translating gives CASSRPGLASEQYF.